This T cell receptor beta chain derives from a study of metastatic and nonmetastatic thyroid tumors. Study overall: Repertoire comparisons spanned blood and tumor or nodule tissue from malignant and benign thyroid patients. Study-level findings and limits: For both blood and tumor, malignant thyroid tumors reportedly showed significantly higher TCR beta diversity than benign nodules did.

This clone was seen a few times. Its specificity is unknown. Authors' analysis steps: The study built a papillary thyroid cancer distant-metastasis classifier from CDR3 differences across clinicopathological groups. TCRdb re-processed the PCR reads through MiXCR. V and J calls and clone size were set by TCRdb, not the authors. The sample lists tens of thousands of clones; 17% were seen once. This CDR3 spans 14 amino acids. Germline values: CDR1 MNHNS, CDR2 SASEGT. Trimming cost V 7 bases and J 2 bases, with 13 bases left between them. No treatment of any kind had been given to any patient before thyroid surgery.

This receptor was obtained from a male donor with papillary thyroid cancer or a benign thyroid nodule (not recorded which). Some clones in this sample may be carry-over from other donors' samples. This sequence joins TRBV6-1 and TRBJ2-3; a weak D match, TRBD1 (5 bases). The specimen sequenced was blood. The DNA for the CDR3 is TGTGCCAGCACCTCTACAGGAGACACAGATACGCAGTATTTT. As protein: CASTSTGDTDTQYF.